A selection of T cell receptor beta chains follows, all from one sample in a study of T cell responses to AZD1222 COVID-19 vaccine. Clones were sequenced by immunoSEQ multiplex PCR, and TCRdb holds only the in-frame ones, with some missing. Here the sample spans fewer than 200,000 clones, around 90% being singletons. The sample consisted of peripheral blood, taken 28 days after the second dose of the MenACWY control vaccine. Receptor source: an adult who received the MenACWY meningococcal vaccine as a control. The CDR3 runs from the conserved cysteine through the conserved F or W. A D gene is named only where the DNA matches it firmly. Part of the rows lack a size; the others show once, few, many or a class for expanded clones.

j_call: TRBJ2-1; v_call: TRBV7-3; clone_size: -; d_call: TRBD1; cdr3_aa: CASSARQGNEQFF; cdr3_nt: TGTGCCAGCAGCGCTAGACAGGGCAATGAGCAGTTCTTC
j_call: TRBJ2-1; v_call: TRBV19; clone_size: -; d_call: -; cdr3_aa: CASSISPGSYNEQFF; cdr3_nt: TGTGCCAGTAGTATATCTCCGGGCTCCTACAATGAGCAGTTCTTC
j_call: TRBJ1-1; v_call: TRBV2; clone_size: once; d_call: TRBD1; cdr3_aa: CASSLAGTGFEAFF; cdr3_nt: TGTGCCAGCAGCCTTGCCGGGACAGGGTTTGAAGCTTTCTTT
j_call: TRBJ2-2; v_call: TRBV5-1; clone_size: -; d_call: TRBD1; cdr3_aa: CASSLTGANTGELFF; cdr3_nt: TGCGCCAGCAGCTTGACAGGGGCGAACACCGGGGAGCTGTTTTTT
j_call: TRBJ2-7; v_call: TRBV15; clone_size: once; d_call: -; cdr3_aa: CATSTLGVAPYEQYF; cdr3_nt: TGTGCCACCAGCACCCTAGGGGTGGCTCCCTACGAGCAGTACTTC
j_call: TRBJ2-7; v_call: TRBV2; clone_size: -; d_call: TRBD1; cdr3_aa: CASSVQGAGEQYF; cdr3_nt: TGTGCCAGCAGTGTCCAGGGGGCGGGCGAGCAGTACTTC
j_call: TRBJ1-1; v_call: TRBV27; clone_size: -; d_call: -; cdr3_aa: CASASRVGEAFF; cdr3_nt: TGTGCCAGCGCTTCCAGGGTGGGGGAGGCTTTCTTT
j_call: TRBJ2-1; v_call: TRBV27; clone_size: -; d_call: TRBD1; cdr3_aa: CASSFRSSGGKFF; cdr3_nt: TGTGCCAGCAGTTTCCGCTCTTCAGGGGGCAAGTTCTTC
j_call: TRBJ2-7; v_call: TRBV14; clone_size: -; d_call: TRBD1; cdr3_aa: CASSPSGQGNEQYF; cdr3_nt: TGTGCCAGCAGCCCGTCGGGACAGGGTAACGAGCAGTACTTC
j_call: TRBJ2-3; v_call: TRBV7-3; clone_size: -; d_call: TRBD2; cdr3_aa: CASSLGLAGAGTDTQYF; cdr3_nt: TGTGCCAGCAGCTTGGGACTAGCGGGAGCCGGCACAGATACGCAGTATTTT
j_call: TRBJ1-2; v_call: TRBV11-2; clone_size: -; d_call: -; cdr3_aa: CASSLSGANYGYTF; cdr3_nt: TGTGCCAGCAGCTTGTCAGGAGCTAACTATGGCTACACCTTC
j_call: TRBJ2-3; v_call: TRBV5-4; clone_size: -; d_call: -; cdr3_aa: CASSLVFTDTQYF; cdr3_nt: TGTGCCAGCAGCTTGGTCTTCACAGATACGCAGTATTTT
j_call: TRBJ2-6; v_call: TRBV7-6; clone_size: -; d_call: -; cdr3_aa: CASSTRTTTPGANVLTF; cdr3_nt: TGTGCCAGCAGCACACGGACAACCACCCCTGGGGCCAACGTCCTGACTTTC
j_call: TRBJ2-1; v_call: TRBV19; clone_size: -; d_call: TRBD1; cdr3_aa: CASSIGETGGQNEQFF; cdr3_nt: TGTGCCAGTAGTATCGGGGAGACAGGGGGCCAGAATGAGCAGTTCTTC
j_call: TRBJ2-5; v_call: TRBV7-7; clone_size: -; d_call: -; cdr3_aa: CASSPTGLGETQYF; cdr3_nt: TGTGCTAGCAGCCCAACAGGGTTGGGGGAGACCCAGTACTTC
j_call: TRBJ1-5; v_call: TRBV2; clone_size: -; d_call: -; cdr3_aa: CATGGGNQPQHF; cdr3_nt: TGTGCCACCGGGGGGGGCAATCAGCCCCAGCATTTT
j_call: TRBJ1-3; v_call: TRBV11-1; clone_size: -; d_call: -; cdr3_aa: CASSLRRGSGNTIYF; cdr3_nt: TGTGCCAGCAGCTTAAGACGGGGCTCTGGAAACACCATATATTTT
j_call: TRBJ2-3; v_call: TRBV11-2; clone_size: -; d_call: -; cdr3_aa: CASSLGPVSDTQYF; cdr3_nt: TGTGCCAGCAGCTTAGGCCCGGTTTCAGATACGCAGTATTTT
j_call: TRBJ1-3; v_call: TRBV12-3/TRBV12-4; clone_size: once; d_call: -; cdr3_aa: CASSLHGNTIYF; cdr3_nt: TGTGCCAGCAGTCTACATGGAAACACCATATATTTT
j_call: TRBJ2-1; v_call: TRBV6-4; clone_size: -; d_call: -; cdr3_aa: CASSQSESSYNEQFF; cdr3_nt: TGTGCCAGCAGCCAATCGGAGAGCTCCTACAATGAGCAGTTCTTC
j_call: TRBJ2-7; v_call: TRBV7-2; clone_size: -; d_call: TRBD1; cdr3_aa: CASSLGQGGSGYYF; cdr3_nt: TGTGCCAGCAGCCTAGGACAGGGAGGATCCGGTTATTACTTC
j_call: TRBJ1-1; v_call: TRBV28; clone_size: -; d_call: -; cdr3_aa: CASSPGAEAFF; cdr3_nt: TGTGCCAGCAGCCCGGGTGCTGAAGCTTTCTTT
j_call: TRBJ1-5; v_call: TRBV6-1; clone_size: -; d_call: -; cdr3_aa: CASSEVGLQPQHF; cdr3_nt: TGTGCCAGCAGTGAAGTGGGCCTACAGCCCCAGCATTTT
j_call: TRBJ1-4; v_call: TRBV12-3/TRBV12-4; clone_size: -; d_call: -; cdr3_aa: CASGKATNEKLFF; cdr3_nt: TGTGCCAGCGGTAAGGCGACTAATGAAAAACTGTTTTTT
j_call: TRBJ2-7; v_call: TRBV29-1; clone_size: -; d_call: -; cdr3_aa: CSVEFGGSSSYEQYF; cdr3_nt: TGCAGCGTTGAATTCGGCGGTTCGAGCTCCTACGAGCAGTACTTC
j_call: TRBJ2-7; v_call: TRBV3-1/TRBV3-2; clone_size: -; d_call: TRBD2; cdr3_aa: CASSQTSGRTNEQYF; cdr3_nt: TGTGCCAGCAGCCAGACTAGCGGGAGAACCAACGAGCAGTACTTC
j_call: TRBJ1-6; v_call: TRBV29-1; clone_size: -; d_call: TRBD1; cdr3_aa: CSVRQGAQSPLHF; cdr3_nt: TGCAGCGTACGACAGGGGGCGCAGTCACCCCTCCACTTT
j_call: TRBJ1-3; v_call: TRBV10-3; clone_size: -; d_call: TRBD1; cdr3_aa: CAISHGTGAGNTIYF; cdr3_nt: TGTGCCATCAGCCACGGGACAGGGGCTGGAAACACCATATATTTT
j_call: TRBJ1-3; v_call: TRBV6-6; clone_size: -; d_call: -; cdr3_aa: CASSPRGRSHEPSGNTIYF; cdr3_nt: TGTGCCAGCAGTCCCCGGGGCAGGTCACATGAACCCTCTGGAAACACCATATATTTT
j_call: TRBJ2-6; v_call: TRBV5-1; clone_size: -; d_call: TRBD1; cdr3_aa: CASSRGGWASGANVLTF; cdr3_nt: TGCGCCAGCAGCAGAGGGGGCTGGGCCTCTGGGGCCAACGTCCTGACTTTC
j_call: TRBJ2-7; v_call: TRBV19; clone_size: -; d_call: TRBD1; cdr3_aa: CASSLGTGTYEQYF; cdr3_nt: TGTGCCAGTAGCCTCGGGACAGGGACCTACGAGCAGTACTTC
j_call: TRBJ1-4; v_call: TRBV13; clone_size: -; d_call: TRBD1; cdr3_aa: CASSNRGTNEKLFF; cdr3_nt: TGTGCCAGCAGCAACAGGGGAACTAATGAAAAACTGTTTTTT
j_call: TRBJ1-3; v_call: TRBV9; clone_size: -; d_call: -; cdr3_aa: CASSVYGGGNTIYF; cdr3_nt: TGTGCCAGCAGCGTGTACGGTGGAGGAAACACCATATATTTT
j_call: TRBJ1-4; v_call: TRBV6-5; clone_size: -; d_call: -; cdr3_aa: CASSYRGGHEKLFF; cdr3_nt: TGTGCCAGCAGTTATAGGGGGGGACATGAAAAACTGTTTTTT
j_call: TRBJ1-1; v_call: TRBV7-6; clone_size: -; d_call: -; cdr3_aa: CASSSNWGEAFF; cdr3_nt: TGTGCCAGCAGTTCTAACTGGGGCGAAGCTTTCTTT
j_call: TRBJ2-5; v_call: TRBV27; clone_size: -; d_call: -; cdr3_aa: CASSLFLGGIRGTQYF; cdr3_nt: TGTGCCAGCAGTTTATTCCTCGGGGGTATCCGAGGGACCCAGTACTTC
j_call: TRBJ2-1; v_call: TRBV4-2; clone_size: once; d_call: -; cdr3_aa: CASSQDLAGWGSYNEQFF; cdr3_nt: TGTGCCAGCAGCCAAGATTTGGCGGGCTGGGGCTCCTACAATGAGCAGTTCTTC
j_call: TRBJ2-1; v_call: TRBV3-1/TRBV3-2; clone_size: -; d_call: TRBD2; cdr3_aa: CASSQWTSGKSYNEQFF; cdr3_nt: TGTGCCAGCAGCCAATGGACTAGCGGAAAGTCCTACAATGAGCAGTTCTTC
j_call: TRBJ2-1; v_call: TRBV19; clone_size: -; d_call: TRBD2; cdr3_aa: CASTRLAGYNEQFF; cdr3_nt: TGTGCCAGTACGAGACTAGCGGGATACAATGAGCAGTTCTTC
j_call: TRBJ1-2; v_call: TRBV4-2; clone_size: once; d_call: -; cdr3_aa: CASSQVGGAARSNYGYTF; cdr3_nt: TGTGCCAGCAGCCAAGTAGGAGGGGCTGCCCGGTCGAACTATGGCTACACCTTC
j_call: TRBJ2-1; v_call: TRBV15; clone_size: -; d_call: TRBD2; cdr3_aa: CATTALSGRYYNEQFF; cdr3_nt: TGTGCCACCACGGCCCTTAGCGGGAGATACTACAATGAGCAGTTCTTC
j_call: TRBJ2-7; v_call: TRBV6-5; clone_size: -; d_call: TRBD1; cdr3_aa: CASSSDRVPYEQYF; cdr3_nt: TGTGCCAGCAGTAGCGACAGGGTACCCTACGAGCAGTACTTC
j_call: TRBJ1-5; v_call: TRBV27; clone_size: -; d_call: -; cdr3_aa: CASSLWAPGSNQPQHF; cdr3_nt: TGTGCCAGCAGTTTATGGGCCCCTGGAAGCAATCAGCCCCAGCATTTT
j_call: TRBJ1-4; v_call: TRBV21-1; clone_size: -; d_call: -; cdr3_aa: CASSKAAVGRPRGNEKLFF; cdr3_nt: TGTGCCAGCAGCAAAGCGGCGGTAGGCAGGCCCCGGGGTAATGAAAAACTGTTTTTT
j_call: TRBJ2-5; v_call: TRBV29-1; clone_size: -; d_call: -; cdr3_aa: CSVIFSGGGETQYF; cdr3_nt: TGCAGCGTTATTTTCAGCGGAGGGGGGGAGACCCAGTACTTC
j_call: TRBJ2-2; v_call: TRBV6-5; clone_size: -; d_call: -; cdr3_aa: CASGRSEGTGELFF; cdr3_nt: TGTGCCAGCGGGCGCTCCGAGGGTACCGGGGAGCTGTTTTTT
j_call: TRBJ2-4; v_call: TRBV2; clone_size: -; d_call: TRBD2; cdr3_aa: CASKAGEDKNIQYF; cdr3_nt: TGTGCCAGCAAAGCGGGAGAAGACAAAAACATTCAGTACTTC